One TCR beta chain is described in this entry. Its specificity is not known. The V end was cut by 5 bases, the J end by 7 bases, with 15 bases between. Germline loops: CDR1 LNHDA, CDR2 SQIVND (reference sequence). The CDR3 sequence is 13 residues long. This specimen comes from a study of vaccination effects on CD4 cells after COVID-19. Sequencing used immunoSEQ multiplex PCR; TCRdb keeps in-frame clones, though not all of them. Of 27,000 or so clones in the sample, 83% are singletons; the top ten hold about 1.5%. Ahead of sequencing, the ViraFEST assay grew antigen-specific CD4+ T cells using viral peptide pools. The culture ran for nine to eleven days, and then CD4+ T cells were isolated. Each person got two doses of an mRNA SARS-CoV-2 vaccine, BNT162b2 or mRNA-1273. In culture with 10 IU/ml IL-2 and around 10 ug/ml peptides, PBMC were grown at some 2 million per well.

V is TRBV19 and J is TRBJ2-7; perhaps TRBD2 as D (6 bases). This receptor was obtained from a human donor who received a COVID-19 vaccine. Some clones in this sample may be carry-over from other donors' samples. Sequencing used CD4+ T cells from PBMCs cultured with HCoV-NL63 spike peptides, obtained after COVID-19 vaccination. CDR3 region: CASSEGTRGEQYV. In DNA, the CDR3 is TGTGCCAGTAGTGAGGGGACCCGGGGGGAGCAGTACGTC.